These T cell receptor beta chains were read from a single sample in a study of blood T cell repertoires in COVID-19. Assay used: immunoSEQ multiplex PCR; TCRdb lists only in-frame clones, some missing. The table shows more than 150,000 clones, with around 90% occurring only once. Sequencing was done on a sample of peripheral blood. These receptors were collected from a man aged 60 to 75 with acute or convalescent COVID-19. CDR3s include the opening cysteine and the closing phenylalanine or tryptophan. Fields, in order: V gene, D gene, clone size, J gene, CDR3 protein, CDR3 DNA. D genes are given only for firm matches. Rows may omit the clone size; those that give it use once, few, many or a size class.

v_gene: TRBV28
d_gene: TRBD1
abundance: -
j_gene: TRBJ1-1
CDR3aa: CASSLSGTGGWQTEAFF
CDR3nt: TGTGCCAGCAGTTTGTCCGGGACAGGGGGCTGGCAGACTGAAGCTTTCTTT

v_gene: TRBV7-2
d_gene: -
abundance: -
j_gene: TRBJ1-6
CDR3aa: CASSSRGERNSPLHF
CDR3nt: TGTGCCAGCAGCTCCCGCGGGGAACGAAATTCACCCCTCCACTTT

v_gene: TRBV6-6
d_gene: -
abundance: -
j_gene: TRBJ1-5
CDR3aa: CASSTPGVYNQPQHF
CDR3nt: TGTGCCAGCAGTACACCAGGGGTATACAATCAGCCCCAGCATTTT

v_gene: TRBV11-2
d_gene: -
abundance: -
j_gene: TRBJ1-1
CDR3aa: CASSLDRDTEAFF
CDR3nt: TGTGCCAGCAGCTTAGACAGGGACACTGAAGCTTTCTTT

v_gene: TRBV25-1
d_gene: TRBD2
abundance: -
j_gene: TRBJ2-3
CDR3aa: CASSLAASTDTQYF
CDR3nt: TGTGCCAGCAGTCTAGCGGCTAGCACAGATACGCAGTATTTT

v_gene: TRBV19
d_gene: TRBD2
abundance: -
j_gene: TRBJ2-3
CDR3aa: CATLSGGHTDTQYF
CDR3nt: TGTGCCACTCTCTCGGGGGGGCATACAGATACGCAGTATTTT

v_gene: TRBV19
d_gene: -
abundance: -
j_gene: TRBJ1-2
CDR3aa: CASSIGVENYGYTF
CDR3nt: TGTGCCAGTAGTATAGGTGTAGAAAACTATGGCTACACCTTC

v_gene: TRBV14
d_gene: -
abundance: -
j_gene: TRBJ1-1
CDR3aa: CASSQVWSAEAFF
CDR3nt: TGTGCCAGCAGCCAAGTTTGGTCAGCTGAAGCTTTCTTT

v_gene: TRBV29-1
d_gene: -
abundance: -
j_gene: TRBJ1-2
CDR3aa: CSVEDWRGRESDGYTF
CDR3nt: TGCAGCGTTGAGGACTGGCGGGGCAGGGAGTCGGATGGCTACACCTTC

v_gene: TRBV3-1/TRBV3-2
d_gene: -
abundance: -
j_gene: TRBJ2-1
CDR3aa: CASSQTIGRGFSNEQFF
CDR3nt: TGTGCCAGCAGCCAAACCATCGGGCGGGGTTTCAGTAATGAGCAGTTCTTC

v_gene: TRBV14
d_gene: TRBD2
abundance: -
j_gene: TRBJ2-1
CDR3aa: CASSQGSGGYNEQFF
CDR3nt: TGTGCCAGCAGCCAAGGATCGGGAGGCTACAATGAGCAGTTCTTC

v_gene: TRBV14
d_gene: TRBD1
abundance: -
j_gene: TRBJ1-1
CDR3aa: CASSQDKGQLNTEAFF
CDR3nt: TGTGCCAGCAGCCAAGATAAGGGACAGTTGAACACTGAAGCTTTCTTT

v_gene: TRBV11-1
d_gene: -
abundance: -
j_gene: TRBJ1-6
CDR3aa: CASSSTTGTPLHF
CDR3nt: TGTGCCAGCAGCTCCACTACAGGGACACCCCTCCACTTT

v_gene: TRBV5-6
d_gene: TRBD2
abundance: -
j_gene: TRBJ2-2
CDR3aa: CASSLKAGGHTGELFF
CDR3nt: TGTGCCAGCAGCTTGAAAGCGGGGGGTCACACCGGGGAGCTGTTTTTT

v_gene: TRBV19
d_gene: TRBD1
abundance: few
j_gene: TRBJ2-4
CDR3aa: CASSLQGAAKNIQYF
CDR3nt: TGTGCCAGTAGTCTACAGGGGGCGGCCAAAAACATTCAGTACTTC

v_gene: TRBV19
d_gene: -
abundance: -
j_gene: TRBJ2-5
CDR3aa: CASSPRQRQETQYF
CDR3nt: TGTGCCAGTAGTCCGCGACAGCGACAAGAGACCCAGTACTTC

v_gene: TRBV4-3
d_gene: -
abundance: -
j_gene: TRBJ1-6
CDR3aa: CASSQDRGSPLHF
CDR3nt: TGCGCCAGCAGCCAAGATCGAGGGTCACCCCTCCACTTT

v_gene: TRBV3-1/TRBV3-2
d_gene: -
abundance: -
j_gene: TRBJ1-2
CDR3aa: CASSQGRGTLYPRGYTF
CDR3nt: TGTGCCAGCAGCCAAGGTCGCGGGACCTTATACCCGAGGGGCTACACCTTC

v_gene: TRBV3-1/TRBV3-2
d_gene: -
abundance: -
j_gene: TRBJ2-7
CDR3aa: CASSQEGWEFQQPSYEQYF
CDR3nt: TGTGCCAGCAGCCAAGAGGGGTGGGAGTTCCAGCAACCCTCCTACGAGCAGTACTTC

v_gene: TRBV2
d_gene: -
abundance: -
j_gene: TRBJ1-1
CDR3aa: CASRFTVNTEAFF
CDR3nt: TGTGCCAGCAGATTCACAGTGAACACTGAAGCTTTCTTT

v_gene: TRBV6-5
d_gene: -
abundance: -
j_gene: TRBJ1-2
CDR3aa: CASSVHDSSNYGYTF
CDR3nt: TGTGCCAGCAGCGTGCACGACAGCTCCAACTATGGCTACACCTTC

v_gene: TRBV7-2
d_gene: TRBD1
abundance: -
j_gene: TRBJ1-1
CDR3aa: CASSLWTGQGTEAFF
CDR3nt: TGTGCCAGCAGCTTATGGACAGGGCAGGGCACTGAAGCTTTCTTT

v_gene: TRBV13
d_gene: -
abundance: -
j_gene: TRBJ1-3
CDR3aa: CASSLASGNTIYF
CDR3nt: TGTGCCAGCAGCTTGGCTTCTGGAAACACCATATATTTT

v_gene: TRBV19
d_gene: TRBD2
abundance: -
j_gene: TRBJ2-5
CDR3aa: CASSIGTSGGQETQYF
CDR3nt: TGTGCCAGTAGTATAGGGACTAGCGGGGGGCAAGAGACCCAGTACTTC

v_gene: TRBV5-6
d_gene: -
abundance: once
j_gene: TRBJ1-2
CDR3aa: CASSTKDSNYGYTF
CDR3nt: TGTGCCAGCAGCACTAAAGACTCTAACTATGGCTACACCTTC

v_gene: TRBV7-9
d_gene: -
abundance: few
j_gene: TRBJ1-2
CDR3aa: CASTRGVVEAPGYGYTF
CDR3nt: TGTGCCAGCACCCGGGGGGTAGTAGAAGCTCCGGGCTATGGCTACACCTTC